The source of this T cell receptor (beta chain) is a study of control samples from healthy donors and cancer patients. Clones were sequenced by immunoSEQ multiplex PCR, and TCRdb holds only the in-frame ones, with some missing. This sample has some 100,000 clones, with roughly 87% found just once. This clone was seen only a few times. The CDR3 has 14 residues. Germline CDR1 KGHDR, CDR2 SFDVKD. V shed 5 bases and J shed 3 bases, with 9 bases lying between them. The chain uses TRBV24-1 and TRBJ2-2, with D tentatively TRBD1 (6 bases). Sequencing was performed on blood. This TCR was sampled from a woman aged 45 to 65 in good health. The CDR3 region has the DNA TGTGCCACCAGTGGGACAGCCTACACCGGGGAGCTGTTTTTT. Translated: CATSGTAYTGELFF.